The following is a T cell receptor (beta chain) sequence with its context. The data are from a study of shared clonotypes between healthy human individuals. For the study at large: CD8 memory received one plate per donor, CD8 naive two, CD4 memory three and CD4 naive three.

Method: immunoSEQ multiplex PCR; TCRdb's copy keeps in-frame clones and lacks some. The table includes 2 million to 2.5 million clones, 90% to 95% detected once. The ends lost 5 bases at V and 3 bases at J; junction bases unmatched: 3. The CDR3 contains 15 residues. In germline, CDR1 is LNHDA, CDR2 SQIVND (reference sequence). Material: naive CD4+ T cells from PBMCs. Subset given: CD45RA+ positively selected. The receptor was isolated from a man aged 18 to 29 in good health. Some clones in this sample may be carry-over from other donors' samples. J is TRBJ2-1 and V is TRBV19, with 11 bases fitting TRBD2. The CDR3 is CASSSGTSGYNEQFF. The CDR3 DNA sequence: TGTGCCAGTAGTTCAGGGACTAGCGGCTACAATGAGCAGTTCTTC.